The rows below give T cell receptor beta chains drawn from one sample of a study of TIL therapy for anti-PD-1-resistant metastatic lung cancer. Using immunoSEQ multiplex PCR, the repertoire was profiled, and TCRdb retains in-frame clones only, with some absent. Among approximately 92,000 clones listed, roughly 65% were seen once. The material sequenced was tumor tissue, taken at baseline. These receptors were taken from a person aged 25 to 85 with non-small cell lung cancer. The CDR3 runs from the conserved cysteine through the conserved F or W. A D gene is named only where the DNA matches it firmly. Rows may omit the clone size; those that give it use once, few, many or a size class.

d_gene,j_gene,v_gene,abundance,CDR3aa,CDR3nt
.,TRBJ2-7,TRBV9,.,CASSAAGRLADEQYF,TGTGCCAGCAGCGCTGCCGGCCGCCTGGCAGACGAGCAGTACTTC
.,TRBJ1-1,TRBV28,many,CASNRDTEAFF,TGTGCCAGCAATAGAGACACTGAAGCTTTCTTT
TRBD1,TRBJ2-5,TRBV3-1/TRBV3-2,.,CASRGTAQETQYF,TGTGCCAGCAGGGGGACAGCGCAAGAGACCCAGTACTTC
TRBD1,TRBJ2-7,TRBV28,.,CASSIGGTGKGYEQYF,TGTGCCAGCAGCATTGGCGGGACAGGGAAGGGGTACGAGCAGTACTTC
.,TRBJ1-5,TRBV30,.,CAWGGDSNQPQHF,TGTGCCTGGGGGGGGGATAGCAATCAGCCCCAGCATTTT
.,TRBJ2-1,TRBV7-2,.,CASSPQYNEQFF,TGTGCCAGCAGCCCCCAATACAATGAGCAGTTCTTC
.,TRBJ1-4,TRBV27,.,CASSPLEATNEKLFF,TGTGCCAGCAGTCCACTGGAAGCAACTAATGAAAAACTGTTTTTT
.,TRBJ1-4,TRBV30,.,CALIGQGYEKLFF,TGTGCCCTAATTGGCCAGGGATACGAAAAACTGTTTTTT
.,TRBJ2-3,TRBV7-2,.,CASSLGTDTQYF,TGTGCCAGCAGCTTGGGGACAGATACGCAGTATTTT
.,TRBJ2-1,TRBV12-5,once,CASGILRDGGNEQFF,TGTGCTAGTGGTATCCTTAGGGACGGAGGAAATGAGCAGTTCTTC
.,TRBJ1-2,TRBV28,.,CASSLGDFGYTF,TGTGCCAGCTCGTTAGGGGACTTTGGCTACACCTTC